A selection of T cell receptor beta chains follows, all from one sample in a study of T-cell memory formation after mild COVID-19. Each CDR3 protein is one row after TCRdb ran MiXCR on the 5' RACE reads. Of roughly 400,000 distinct CDR3 sequences in the sample, roughly 17% were seen once. The sequenced sample consisted of PBMCs or a T cell subset sorted from them (not recorded which). All receptors come from a man between 18 and 29 years old who had mild COVID-19 (a few samples of this study predate the infection). Cell type and time point are not known. CDR3s include the opening cysteine and the closing phenylalanine or tryptophan. The D gene is left open where the match is weak. Size values are once, few and many counts, or a class for expanded clones, and some rows have none.

D gene,J gene,V gene,clone size,CDR3 protein
.,TRBJ2-1,TRBV5-1,many,CASSNGPSNEQFF
.,TRBJ2-2,TRBV25-1,.,CAGEGSLGELFF
.,TRBJ2-7,TRBV7-3,many,CASSLTSGGSYEQYF
.,TRBJ1-2,TRBV6-5,few,CASSYLPGYGYTF
TRBD2,TRBJ2-5,TRBV24-1,.,CATSEETSGKETQYF
.,TRBJ1-1,TRBV10-3,few,CAISERGRDTEAFF
TRBD1,TRBJ2-1,TRBV5-1,.,CASSLGTGGSQSSYNEQFF
.,TRBJ2-4,TRBV30,many,CAWSKARGNIQYF
.,TRBJ1-2,TRBV25-1,.,CASSEPAERGGYTF
.,TRBJ2-2,TRBV21-1,.,CASSKEAGLTGELFF
.,TRBJ2-1,TRBV2,.,CASNGGDGYEQFF
.,TRBJ1-5,TRBV4-2,.,CASSQDPQGSQPQHF
.,TRBJ2-3,TRBV12-3/TRBV12-4,.,CASSSGLRTDTQYF